The T cell receptor (beta chain) under discussion was sequenced for a study of T cells in narcolepsy. Study conclusions and caveats: Some memory CD4+ repertoires had no autoreactive clone sequences.

Sequenced by immunoSEQ multiplex PCR; TCRdb stores in-frame clones only, minus some. The data contain approximately 35,000 clones, over 65% of them singletons. In regard to this clone: What it binds is unknown.

The germline V and J ends were trimmed by 3 bases and 8 bases, with 24 bases remaining between them. The CDR3 spans 17 residues. The germline V gene encodes CDR1 LNHNV and CDR2 YYDKDF (reference sequence). The receptor comes from a human donor in good health. V gene TRBV15 combines with J gene TRBJ2-3, with TRBD1 as a possible D gene (6 bases). The sequenced sample consisted of memory (CD45RA-) CD4+ T cells from blood. The CDR3 coding sequence is TGTGCCACCAGCAGGCTGGGAAGACAGGACCCCTCCGGTACGCAGTATTTT. This encodes CATSRLGRQDPSGTQYF. The entire variable domain, with the rest obtained from reference TRBV15 and TRBJ2-3, is as follows: DAMVIQNPRYQVTQFGKPVTLSCSQTLNHNVMYWYQQKSSQAPKLLFHYYDKDFNNEADTPDNFQSRRPNTSFCFLDIRSPGLGDTAMYLCATSRLGRQDPSGTQYFGPGTRLTVL.